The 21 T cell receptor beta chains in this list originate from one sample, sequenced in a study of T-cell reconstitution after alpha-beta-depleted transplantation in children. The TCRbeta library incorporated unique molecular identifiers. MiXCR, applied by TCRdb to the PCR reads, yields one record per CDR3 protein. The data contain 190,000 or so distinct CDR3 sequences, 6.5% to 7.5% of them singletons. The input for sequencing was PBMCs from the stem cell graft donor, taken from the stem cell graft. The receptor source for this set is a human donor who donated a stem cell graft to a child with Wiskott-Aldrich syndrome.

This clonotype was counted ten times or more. CDR3 sequence: CATSDRMEVSNQPQHF. The DNA of the CDR3 is TGTGCCACCAGTGATAGGATGGAGGTTAGCAATCAGCCCCAGCATTTT. The V gene is TRBV24-1, the J gene TRBJ1-5; D call uncertain. Germline V lookup: CDR1 KGHDR, CDR2 SFDVKD. This CDR3 comprises 16 residues. Trimming took 3 bases from V and 0 from J, leaving 11 bases between them.

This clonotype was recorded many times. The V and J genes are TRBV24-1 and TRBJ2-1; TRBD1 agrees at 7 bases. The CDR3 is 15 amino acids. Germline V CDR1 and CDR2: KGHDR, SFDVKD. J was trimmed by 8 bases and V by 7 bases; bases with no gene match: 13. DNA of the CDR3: TGTGCCACCAGCCTGTCGTTAGGACAGGTAGATGAGCAGTTCTTC. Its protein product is CATSLSLGQVDEQFF.

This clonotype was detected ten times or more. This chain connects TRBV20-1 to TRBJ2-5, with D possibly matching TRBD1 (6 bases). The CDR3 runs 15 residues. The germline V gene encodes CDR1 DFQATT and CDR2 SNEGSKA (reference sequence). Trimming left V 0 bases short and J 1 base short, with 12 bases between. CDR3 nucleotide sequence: TGCAGTGCTAGAGACCCCCAGGGGAGCCAAGAGACCCAGTACTTC. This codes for CSARDPQGSQETQYF.

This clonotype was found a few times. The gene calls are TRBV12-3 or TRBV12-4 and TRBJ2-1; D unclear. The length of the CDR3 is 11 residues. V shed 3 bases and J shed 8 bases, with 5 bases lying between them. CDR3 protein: CASSLKDEQFF. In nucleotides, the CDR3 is TGTGCCAGCAGTTTGAAGGATGAGCAGTTCTTC.

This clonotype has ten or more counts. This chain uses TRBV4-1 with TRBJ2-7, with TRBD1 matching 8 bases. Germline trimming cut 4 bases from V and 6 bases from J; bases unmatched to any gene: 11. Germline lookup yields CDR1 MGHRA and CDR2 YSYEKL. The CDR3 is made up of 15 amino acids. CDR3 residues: CASSRRGGQGPEQYF. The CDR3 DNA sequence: TGCGCCAGCAGCCGGAGAGGAGGACAGGGACCCGAGCAGTACTTC.

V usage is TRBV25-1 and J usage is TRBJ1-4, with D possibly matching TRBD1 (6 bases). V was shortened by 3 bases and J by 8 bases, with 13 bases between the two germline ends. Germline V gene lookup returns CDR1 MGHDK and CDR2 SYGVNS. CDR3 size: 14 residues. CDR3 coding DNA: TGTGCCAGCAGTGATTGGGGGGCCCCGGAAAAACTGTTTTTT. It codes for CASSDWGAPEKLFF.

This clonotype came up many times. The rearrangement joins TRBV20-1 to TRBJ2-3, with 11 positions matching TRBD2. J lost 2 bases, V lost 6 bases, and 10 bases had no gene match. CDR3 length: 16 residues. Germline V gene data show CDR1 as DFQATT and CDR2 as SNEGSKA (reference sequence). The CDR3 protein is CSAPTSGSIYTDTQYF. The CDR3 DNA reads TGCAGTGCACCCACTAGCGGGAGTATATACACAGATACGCAGTATTTT.

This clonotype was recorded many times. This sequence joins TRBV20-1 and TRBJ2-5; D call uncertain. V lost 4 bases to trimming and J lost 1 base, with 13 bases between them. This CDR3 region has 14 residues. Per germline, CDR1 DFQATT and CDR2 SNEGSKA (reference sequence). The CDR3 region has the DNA TGCAGTGCTACCCCCGCTACCACCCAAGAGACCCAGTACTTC. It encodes CSATPATTQETQYF.

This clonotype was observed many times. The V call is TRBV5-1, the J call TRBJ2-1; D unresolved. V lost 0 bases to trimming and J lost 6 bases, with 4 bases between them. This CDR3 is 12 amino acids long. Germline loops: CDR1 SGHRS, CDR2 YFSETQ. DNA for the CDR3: TGCGCCAGCAGCTTGGACGGCAATGAGCAGTTCTTC. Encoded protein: CASSLDGNEQFF.

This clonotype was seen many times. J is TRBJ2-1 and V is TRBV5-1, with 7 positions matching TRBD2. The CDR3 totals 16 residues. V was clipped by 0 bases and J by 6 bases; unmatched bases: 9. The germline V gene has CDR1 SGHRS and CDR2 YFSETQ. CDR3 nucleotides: TGCGCCAGCAGCTTGGCCAGCGGGAAGGTAGCCAATGAGCAGTTCTTC. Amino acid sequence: CASSLASGKVANEQFF.

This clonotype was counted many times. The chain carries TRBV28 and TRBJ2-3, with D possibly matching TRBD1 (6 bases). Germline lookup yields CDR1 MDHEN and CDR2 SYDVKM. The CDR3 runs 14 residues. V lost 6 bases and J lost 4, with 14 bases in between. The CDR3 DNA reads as TGTGCCAGCAGGGGACACTTGAGTCCAGATACGCAGTATTTT. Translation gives CASRGHLSPDTQYF. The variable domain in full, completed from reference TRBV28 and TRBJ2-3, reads DVKVTQSSRYLVKRTGEKVFLECVQDMDHENMFWYRQDPGLGLRLIYFSYDVKMKEKGDIPEGYSVSREKKERFSLILESASTNQTSMYLCASRGHLSPDTQYFGPGTRLTVL.

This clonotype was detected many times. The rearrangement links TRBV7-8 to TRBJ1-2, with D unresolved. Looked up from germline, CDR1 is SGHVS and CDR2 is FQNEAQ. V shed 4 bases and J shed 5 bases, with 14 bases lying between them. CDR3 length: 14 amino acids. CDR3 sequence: CASSWTTGDYGYTF. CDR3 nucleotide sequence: TGTGCCAGCAGCTGGACCACCGGGGATTATGGCTACACCTTC.

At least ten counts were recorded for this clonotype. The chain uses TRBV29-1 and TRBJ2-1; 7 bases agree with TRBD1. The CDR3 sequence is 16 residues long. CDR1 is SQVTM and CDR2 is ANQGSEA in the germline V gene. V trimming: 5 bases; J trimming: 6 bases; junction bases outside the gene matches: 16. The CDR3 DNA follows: TGCAGCGTTCAATCCTCAAGACAGGGACAGCCCAATGAGCAGTTCTTC. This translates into CSVQSSRQGQPNEQFF.

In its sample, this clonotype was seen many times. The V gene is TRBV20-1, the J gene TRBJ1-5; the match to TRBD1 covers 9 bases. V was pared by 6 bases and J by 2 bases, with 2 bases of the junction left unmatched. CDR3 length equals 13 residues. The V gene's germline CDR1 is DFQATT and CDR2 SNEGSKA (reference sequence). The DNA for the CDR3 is TGCAGTGCCAGGACAGGGGGCAATCAGCCCCAGCATTTT. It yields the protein CSARTGGNQPQHF.

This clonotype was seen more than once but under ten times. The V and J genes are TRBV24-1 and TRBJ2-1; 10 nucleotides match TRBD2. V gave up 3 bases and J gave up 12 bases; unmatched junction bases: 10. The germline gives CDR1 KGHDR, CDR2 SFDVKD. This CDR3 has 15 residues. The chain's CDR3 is CATSDRTSGDTGQFF. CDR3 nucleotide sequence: TGTGCCACCAGTGATCGAACTAGCGGGGACACCGGGCAGTTCTTC.

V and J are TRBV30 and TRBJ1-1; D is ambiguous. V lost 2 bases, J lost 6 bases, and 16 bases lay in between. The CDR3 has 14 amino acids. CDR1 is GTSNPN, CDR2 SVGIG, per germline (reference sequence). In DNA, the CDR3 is TGTGCCTGGAGTATGAACATTAAGCTTTCTGAAGCTTTCTTT. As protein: CAWSMNIKLSEAFF.

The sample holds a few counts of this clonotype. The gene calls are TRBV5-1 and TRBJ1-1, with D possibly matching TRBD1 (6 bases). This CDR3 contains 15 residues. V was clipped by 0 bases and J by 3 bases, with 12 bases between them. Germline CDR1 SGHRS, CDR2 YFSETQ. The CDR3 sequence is CASSLVRQADTEAFF. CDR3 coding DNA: TGCGCCAGCAGCTTGGTTCGACAGGCTGACACTGAAGCTTTCTTT.

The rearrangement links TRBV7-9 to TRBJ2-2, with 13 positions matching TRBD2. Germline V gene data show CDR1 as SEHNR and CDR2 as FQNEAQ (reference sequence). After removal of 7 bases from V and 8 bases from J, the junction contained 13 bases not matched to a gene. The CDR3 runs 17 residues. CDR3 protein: CASILHWTSGSSGELFF. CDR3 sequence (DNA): TGTGCCAGCATCCTTCACTGGACTAGCGGGAGTTCTGGGGAGCTGTTTTTT.

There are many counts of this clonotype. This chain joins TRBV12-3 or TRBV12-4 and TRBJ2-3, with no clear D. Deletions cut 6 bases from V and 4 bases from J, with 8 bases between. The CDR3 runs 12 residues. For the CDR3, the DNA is TGTGCCAGCAGCCTCCCACCAGATACGCAGTATTTT. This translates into CASSLPPDTQYF.

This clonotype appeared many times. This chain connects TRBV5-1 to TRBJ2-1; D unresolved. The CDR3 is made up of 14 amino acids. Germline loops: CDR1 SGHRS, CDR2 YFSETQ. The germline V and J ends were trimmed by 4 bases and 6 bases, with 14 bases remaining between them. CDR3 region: CASSPAGEINEQFF. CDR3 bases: TGCGCCAGCAGCCCCGCTGGAGAAATCAATGAGCAGTTCTTC.

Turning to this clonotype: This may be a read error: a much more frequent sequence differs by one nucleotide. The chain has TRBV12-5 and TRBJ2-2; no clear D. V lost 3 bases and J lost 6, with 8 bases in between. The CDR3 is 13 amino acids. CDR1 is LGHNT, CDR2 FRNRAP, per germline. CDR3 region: CASGFVGSGELFF. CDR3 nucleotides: TGTGCTAGTGGTTTCGTCGGCTCCGGGGAGCTGTTTTTT.